The 22 T cell receptor beta chains listed next were all sequenced from one sample in a study of cytomegalovirus exposure and HLA in healthy donors. The study ran its PCR with 60 Vbeta and 13 Jbeta primers. This table comes from immunoSEQ multiplex PCR, and its TCRdb copy is limited to in-frame clones, with some not included. Of fewer than 250,000 clones in the sample, roughly 77% were seen once. Material for sequencing was PBMCs. The source of these receptors is a man aged 25-40 years in good health and CMV-seropositive.

The chain recombines TRBV7-6 with TRBJ1-6; D is unresolved. From germline, CDR1 is SGHVS and CDR2 FNYEAQ. The CDR3 is made up of 17 amino acids. Between the trimmed V and J ends, which lost 5 bases and 0 bases, there was a span of 14 bases. Here the CDR3 DNA reads TGTGCCAGCAGCCCACGCGGCACGAGCTCCTATAATTCACCCCTCCACTTT. Translation gives CASSPRGTSSYNSPLHF.

The genes are TRBV28 and TRBJ2-7; 14 nucleotides line up with TRBD2. Germline V gene lookup returns CDR1 MDHEN and CDR2 SYDVKM. The J segment lost 9 bases and the V segment lost 5 bases, leaving 9 bases of the junction unmatched. CDR3 size: 15 residues. The CDR3 sequence is CASSAPTSGRGGQYF. The CDR3 nucleotides read TGTGCCAGCAGTGCCCCGACTAGCGGGAGGGGCGGGCAGTACTTC.

V is TRBV10-1 and J is TRBJ2-7, with 8 bases that match TRBD2. V gave up 6 bases and J gave up 6 bases; unmatched junction bases: 4. This CDR3 spans 12 amino acids. The V gene's germline CDR1 is WNHNN and CDR2 SYGVQD (reference sequence). In DNA form, the CDR3 reads TGCGCCAGCAGGGCCCGGGGGGGCGAGCAGTACTTC. It yields the protein CASRARGGEQYF.

This chain links TRBV9 with TRBJ2-3; 8 bases agree with TRBD1. V trimming: 0 bases; J trimming: 8 bases; junction bases outside the gene matches: 8. CDR3 size: 15 residues. Per germline, CDR1 SGDLS and CDR2 YYNGEE. This chain's CDR3 is CASSVGAGGAITQYF. The CDR3 bases are TGTGCCAGCAGCGTAGGGGCAGGGGGCGCGATTACGCAGTATTTT.

V is TRBV7-9 and J is TRBJ1-2; D is uncertain. Per germline, CDR1 SEHNR and CDR2 FQNEAQ (reference sequence). The V end was cut by 0 bases, the J end by 3 bases, with 8 bases between. This CDR3 has 14 residues. CDR3 loop: CASSLARGDYGYTF. The CDR3, as DNA: TGTGCCAGCAGCTTAGCGCGGGGAGACTATGGCTACACCTTC.

The chain is built from TRBV11-2 and TRBJ2-5, with TRBD2 matching over 8 bases. Germline CDR1 and CDR2: SGHAT and FQNNGV. This CDR3 is built from 14 residues. J lost 7 bases, V lost 3 bases, and 7 bases had no gene match. The CDR3 reads CASSFRGGSGTQYF. The CDR3, as DNA: TGTGCCAGCAGCTTCCGCGGGGGGTCGGGGACCCAGTACTTC.

This clone was counted once. The chain recombines TRBV13 with TRBJ2-7; D is uncertain. The CDR3 has 12 amino acids. V lost 0 bases and J lost 6, with 6 bases in between. Germline CDR1 reads PRHDT; CDR2 reads FYEKMQ (reference sequence). The CDR3 loop reads CASSLGRGEQYF. DNA of the CDR3: TGTGCCAGCAGCTTAGGTCGCGGCGAGCAGTACTTC.

V usage is TRBV6-5 and J usage is TRBJ1-1; D is ambiguous. Trimming removed 2 bases from V and 7 bases from J, with 11 bases in between. The CDR3 contains 13 residues. Germline V gene lookup returns CDR1 MNHEY and CDR2 SVGAGI. This CDR3 reads CASSYLLEGEAFF. The DNA for the CDR3 is TGTGCCAGCAGTTACCTCTTGGAGGGTGAAGCTTTCTTT.

The chain is built from TRBV2 and TRBJ2-5; 8 bases are a match to TRBD2. The CDR3 covers 15 residues. CDR1 is SNHLY, CDR2 FYNNEI, per germline. V dropped 4 bases and J dropped 4; count of bases not matched to a gene: 8. The CDR3 protein is CASSGAAGGVETQYF. The CDR3 nucleotides read TGTGCCAGCAGTGGGGCCGCGGGAGGTGTAGAGACCCAGTACTTC.

The table lists this clone with a count of one. V is TRBV9 and J is TRBJ1-2; D is possibly TRBD1 (6 bases). V lost 2 bases and J lost 6, with 14 bases in between. Looked up from germline, CDR1 is SGDLS and CDR2 is YYNGEE. CDR3 size: 14 residues. The CDR3 DNA follows: TGTGCCAGCAGCGTCCAGGGGTCGGTAAATGGCTACACCTTC. Amino acid sequence: CASSVQGSVNGYTF.

CDR3 in DNA: TGTGCCAGCAGTCCCCCACCGGGACAGGGCTACGAGCAGTACTTC. It yields the protein CASSPPPGQGYEQYF. The V and J genes are TRBV28 and TRBJ2-7; the match to TRBD1 covers 9 bases. CDR3 length equals 15 residues. From germline, CDR1 is MDHEN and CDR2 SYDVKM. The V gene end was trimmed by 5 bases and the J gene end by 3 bases; junction bases not matched to a gene: 8.

The chain is built from TRBV5-6 and TRBJ1-5, with TRBD1 matching over 10 bases. The V and J ends lost 2 bases and 7 bases, in that order; junction bases with no gene match: 9. Germline V gives CDR1 SGHDT, CDR2 YYEEEE. This CDR3 has 16 residues. CDR3 sequence reads: CASSFGWTGGGQPQHF. In DNA, the CDR3 is TGTGCCAGCAGCTTCGGTTGGACAGGGGGTGGACAGCCCCAGCATTTT.

The chain joins TRBV7-8 to TRBJ1-4; 8 bases line up with TRBD1. V lost 1 base to trimming and J lost 2 bases; unmatched junction nucleotides: 3. Looked up from germline, CDR1 is SGHVS and CDR2 is FQNEAQ. The CDR3 extends over 16 amino acids. The CDR3 spells CASSLGQGRTNEKLFF. The CDR3 DNA sequence: TGTGCCAGCAGCTTAGGACAGGGGAGGACTAATGAAAAACTGTTTTTT.

The rearrangement links TRBV30 to TRBJ2-5; 8 bases match TRBD1. Germline trimming cut 3 bases from V and 5 bases from J; bases unmatched to any gene: 5. This CDR3 contains 13 residues. Germline CDR1 reads GTSNPN; CDR2 reads SVGIG (reference sequence). CDR3 residues: CAWRVSGGETQYF. The CDR3 DNA is TGTGCCTGGAGAGTTTCAGGGGGCGAGACCCAGTACTTC.

The chain is built from TRBV7-2 and TRBJ1-2, with D possibly TRBD1 on 5 matching bases. The CDR3 contains 13 residues. Germline CDR1 reads SGHTA; CDR2 reads FQGNSA. The germline V and J ends were trimmed by 8 bases and 8 bases, with 18 bases remaining between them. This CDR3 is CASVIGVGAGYTF. CDR3 sequence (DNA): TGTGCCAGCGTAATTGGGGTAGGGGCCGGCTACACCTTC.

The chain couples TRBV7-6 to TRBJ1-1, with D hard to call. The CDR3 is 14 residues long. Trimming stripped 3 bases from V and 0 bases from J, with 8 bases between. In germline, CDR1 is SGHVS, CDR2 FNYEAQ. The CDR3 loop reads CASSFESLNTEAFF. Here the CDR3 DNA reads TGTGCCAGCAGCTTTGAGAGCTTGAACACTGAAGCTTTCTTT.

This clone was detected only a few times. The chain combines TRBV2 with TRBJ1-4; 8 nucleotides agree with TRBD1. The germline V gene encodes CDR1 SNHLY and CDR2 FYNNEI. This CDR3 region has 12 residues. V shed 8 bases and J 4 bases; nucleotides not matched to a gene: 0. The CDR3 bases are TGTGCCAGCGACAGGGGTAATGAAAAACTGTTTTTT. This sequence encodes CASDRGNEKLFF.

CDR3 sequence (DNA): TGTGCCAGCAGTGAGGGGAACAGGAATCAGCCCCAGCATTTT. Its protein product is CASSEGNRNQPQHF. This chain links TRBV2 with TRBJ1-5; tentative D call: TRBD1 (5 bases). This CDR3 has 14 amino acids. Trimming took off 3 bases at V and 4 bases at J, with 10 bases between the two ends. CDR1 is SNHLY, CDR2 FYNNEI, per germline.

The chain combines TRBV30 with TRBJ1-4; D unresolved. The germline gives CDR1 GTSNPN, CDR2 SVGIG (reference sequence). The CDR3 has 13 residues. Deletions cut 1 base from V and 6 bases from J, with 9 bases between. CDR3 DNA sequence: TGTGCCTGGAGTGCGTTGACTTATGAAAAACTGTTTTTT. It yields the protein CAWSALTYEKLFF.

The CDR3 loop is CASSVGGTSGREQYF. CDR3 nucleotides: TGTGCCAGCAGCGTAGGGGGGACTAGCGGGAGGGAGCAGTACTTC. The chain couples TRBV9 to TRBJ2-7; TRBD2 aligns across 15 bases. With V trimmed by 0 bases and J by 7 bases, 2 bases remained unmatched. The CDR3 has 15 residues. The V gene's germline CDR1 is SGDLS and CDR2 YYNGEE.

The J gene is TRBJ1-2, the V gene TRBV7-3, with TRBD1 identical over 10 bases. Per germline, CDR1 SGHTA and CDR2 FQGTGA. The CDR3 is made up of 16 amino acids. With V trimmed by 4 bases and J by 0 bases, 5 bases remained unmatched. The CDR3 DNA reads as TGTGCCAGCAGCTCCCGGACAGGGGGATCTAACTATGGCTACACCTTC. Translation gives CASSSRTGGSNYGYTF.

This chain joins TRBV7-6 and TRBJ2-7; weak D call: TRBD1 (6 bases). CDR1 is SGHVS and CDR2 is FNYEAQ in the germline V gene. V lost 5 bases to trimming and J lost 0 bases, with 11 bases between them. The CDR3 runs 14 residues. CDR3 sequence reads: CASSNKGHSYEQYF. The CDR3 bases are TGTGCCAGCAGCAATAAGGGACACTCCTACGAGCAGTACTTC.